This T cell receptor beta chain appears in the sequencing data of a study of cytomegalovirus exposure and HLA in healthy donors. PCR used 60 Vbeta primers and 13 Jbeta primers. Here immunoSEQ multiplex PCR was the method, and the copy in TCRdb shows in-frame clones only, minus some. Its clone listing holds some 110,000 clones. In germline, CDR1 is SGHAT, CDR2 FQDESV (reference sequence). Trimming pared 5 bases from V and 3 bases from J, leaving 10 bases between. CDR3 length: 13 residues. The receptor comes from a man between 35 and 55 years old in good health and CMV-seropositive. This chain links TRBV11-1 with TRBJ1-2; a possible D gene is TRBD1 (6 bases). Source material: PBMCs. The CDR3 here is CASSRGADYGYTF. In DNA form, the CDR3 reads TGTGCCAGCAGCCGGGGGGCGGACTATGGCTACACCTTC.